The 19 T cell receptor beta chains listed next were all sequenced from one sample in a study of T cell clones after liver transplantation. The method was immunoSEQ multiplex PCR; TCRdb's version includes in-frame clones alone and lacks a portion of them. This repertoire shows around 110,000 clones, 75% to 95% found once; its top ten account for about 0.8%. The specimen was CD4+ T cells from blood, collected 12 months after liver transplant. These receptors were taken from a human patient who received a liver transplant. The graft donor may have contributed some T cells.

This chain uses TRBV19 with TRBJ2-5, with D possibly TRBD2 on 6 matching bases. The CDR3 totals 14 residues. Trimming shortened V by 0 bases and J by 3 bases, and 8 bases separated the two germline ends. Germline V gene sequence: CDR1 LNHDA, CDR2 SQIVND (reference sequence). CDR3 sequence reads: CASSIDGLKETQYF. The CDR3 DNA is TGTGCCAGTAGTATAGATGGACTAAAAGAGACCCAGTACTTC.

This CDR3 reads CASSLAGTNEQYF. CDR3 nucleotides: TGCGCCAGCAGCTTAGCAGGGACTAACGAGCAGTACTTC. The J gene is TRBJ2-7, the V gene TRBV5-1, with 7 bases fitting TRBD2. Unmatched junction bases numbered 4, after V lost 2 bases and J lost 5 bases. From germline, CDR1 is SGHRS and CDR2 YFSETQ. The CDR3 covers 13 residues.

CDR3 protein: CASSVHLLNYGYTF. In DNA form, the CDR3 reads TGTGCCAGCAGTGTACATCTTCTTAACTATGGCTACACCTTC. The V and J genes are TRBV6-1 and TRBJ1-2; no clear D gene. Per the germline V gene, CDR1 is MNHNS and CDR2 is SASEGT. This CDR3 comprises 14 residues. The ends were cut back, 4 bases at V and 1 base at J, with 10 bases in the middle.

The genes are TRBV7-9 and TRBJ1-4; D is possibly TRBD1 (5 bases). CDR3 length equals 16 residues. Germline CDR1 and CDR2: SEHNR and FQNEAQ (reference sequence). V lost 4 bases and J 4 bases, leaving 16 bases between the germline ends. The CDR3 DNA follows: TGTGCCAGCAGCTCCCGGGACTCGACTTATAATGAAAAACTGTTTTTT. It is translated as CASSSRDSTYNEKLFF.

The rearrangement uses TRBV23-1 and TRBJ2-6, with D possibly TRBD1 on 5 matching bases. TRBV23-1 is an ORF, with its function uncertain. The CDR3 loop spans 14 amino acids. With 10 bases removed from V and 2 bases from J, the gap between germline ends came to 12 bases. CDR3 amino acids: CATQVGPGANVLTF. In DNA, the CDR3 is TGCGCCACCCAGGTGGGGCCTGGGGCCAACGTCCTGACTTTC.

The count of this clone is one. The chain carries TRBV10-3 and TRBJ1-4; D gene uncertain. The CDR3 runs to 17 residues. In germline, CDR1 is ENHRY, CDR2 SYGVKD. Trimming removed 4 bases at V and 0 bases at J, with 15 bases between. Here the CDR3 reads CAISGVPGVPTNEKLFF. In nucleotides, the CDR3 is TGTGCCATCAGTGGAGTTCCAGGCGTACCAACTAATGAAAAACTGTTTTTT.

The chain uses TRBV29-1 and TRBJ2-1; 13 nucleotides line up with TRBD2. This CDR3 has 14 amino acids. V lost 6 bases, J lost 7 bases, and 6 bases stayed unmatched. The germline V gene encodes CDR1 SQVTM and CDR2 ANQGSEA. The CDR3 region is CSVQTSGRRNEQFF. CDR3 bases: TGCAGCGTGCAGACTAGCGGGAGGAGAAATGAGCAGTTCTTC.

Worth noting for this clone: In the same sample, other DNA sequences code for this CDR3. J is TRBJ2-1 and V is TRBV5-1; D is uncertain. CDR1 and CDR2 from the germline V gene are SGHRS and YFSETQ. The CDR3 has 14 residues. The ends were cut back, 0 bases at V and 4 bases at J, with 8 bases in the middle. Here the CDR3 reads CASSLEASYNEQFF. In DNA, the CDR3 is TGCGCCAGCAGCTTGGAGGCTAGTTACAATGAGCAGTTCTTC.

The chain combines TRBV12-5 with TRBJ2-7, with D possibly being TRBD1 (5 bases). The CDR3 is 13 residues long. The ends were cut back, 3 bases at V and 6 bases at J, with 12 bases in the middle. The germline V gene encodes CDR1 LGHNT and CDR2 FRNRAP. CDR3 sequence: CASGLRQGGEQYF. The CDR3 nucleotides read TGTGCTAGTGGTTTACGGCAGGGTGGCGAGCAGTACTTC. The full variable domain, completed using reference TRBV12-5 and TRBJ2-7, is DARVTQTPRHKVTEMGQEVTMRCQPILGHNTVFWYRQTMMQGLELLAYFRNRAPLDDSGMPKDRFSAEMPDATLATLKIQPSEPRDSAVYFCASGLRQGGEQYFGPGTRLTVT.

V usage is TRBV5-1 and J usage is TRBJ2-1; the D gene is possibly TRBD2 (5 bases). This CDR3 region has 14 residues. V lost 0 bases, J lost 7 bases, and 11 bases lay in between. Germline loops: CDR1 SGHRS, CDR2 YFSETQ. CDR3 coding DNA: TGCGCCAGCAGCTTGGGTAGCGTGGAAAATGAGCAGTTCTTC. It translates to CASSLGSVENEQFF.

The chain couples TRBV28 to TRBJ2-2, with a possible D match to TRBD1 (6 bases). There are 13 residues in the CDR3. Germline V gene data show CDR1 as MDHEN and CDR2 as SYDVKM. Trimming shortened V by 6 bases and J by 6 bases, and 11 bases separated the two germline ends. In DNA, the CDR3 is TGTGCCAGCAGCTTCCAGGGGCCCGGGGAGCTGTTTTTT. Translating gives CASSFQGPGELFF.

The rearrangement joins TRBV6-5 to TRBJ2-3, with a weak D call TRBD2 (6 bases). V shed 5 bases and J shed 8 bases, with 20 bases lying between them. CDR1 is MNHEY, CDR2 SVGAGI, per germline. The CDR3 consists of 15 residues. In nucleotides, the CDR3 is TGTGCCAGCAGTACGACTAGAACTCAAATGACTACGCAGTATTTT. Translated: CASSTTRTQMTTQYF.

Comment on this clone: The CDR3 does not end in the conserved phenylalanine or tryptophan, so this is likely a read error. Because the CDR3's place on the DNA is in doubt, the DNA is left out and the CDR3 is given as listed by TCRdb. The chain recombines TRBV2 with TRBJ2-7; the table's TRBD2 call for D was not verified on the DNA. Including both end residues, the CDR3 is 14 amino acids long. Germline V lookup: CDR1 SNHLY, CDR2 FYNNEI. This chain's CDR3 is CASSEGGLAGSQFG.

The chain links TRBV7-6 to TRBJ2-7; 14 nucleotides agree with TRBD2. V lost 3 bases to trimming and J lost 5 bases; unmatched junction nucleotides: 6. The CDR3 totals 16 residues. The germline V gene encodes CDR1 SGHVS and CDR2 FNYEAQ. This chain's CDR3 is CASSFGTSGSSHEQYF. In nucleotides, the CDR3 is TGTGCCAGCAGCTTTGGGACTAGCGGGAGTTCCCACGAGCAGTACTTC.

The chain uses TRBV7-2 and TRBJ2-5; no definite D call. The CDR3 consists of 14 residues. Trimming left V 1 base short and J 7 bases short, with 13 bases between. Germline loops: CDR1 SGHTA, CDR2 FQGNSA. The CDR3 protein is CASSLGGTIGTQYF. CDR3 sequence (DNA): TGTGCCAGCAGCTTAGGAGGTACTATTGGGACCCAGTACTTC.

This clone was recorded at least ten times. The chain has TRBV19 and TRBJ2-7; 8 bases match TRBD1. Trimming at V came to 5 bases and at J to 0 bases, leaving 6 bases not matched to a gene. Per the germline V gene, CDR1 is LNHDA and CDR2 is SQIVND (reference sequence). The CDR3 totals 15 residues. The CDR3 sequence is CASSVTGASSYEQYF. The CDR3 DNA reads TGTGCCAGTAGTGTGACAGGGGCGAGCTCCTACGAGCAGTACTTC.

This clone is medium-sized (0.01 to 0.1%) by share. The J gene is TRBJ1-2, the V gene TRBV5-1; unclear D gene. Germline CDR1 and CDR2: SGHRS and YFSETQ. This CDR3 is built from 13 residues. Trimming removed 4 bases at V and 5 bases at J, with 12 bases between. CDR3 residues: CASSHGEKYGYTF. In DNA, the CDR3 is TGCGCCAGCAGCCATGGGGAGAAGTATGGCTACACCTTC.

The CDR3 here is CASSSRDRGPGTQYF. CDR3 bases: TGTGCCAGCAGCTCGCGGGACAGGGGCCCAGGGACCCAGTACTTC. V gene TRBV7-2 combines with J gene TRBJ2-5; 10 bases fit TRBD1. With 4 bases clipped from V and 7 bases from J, the junction kept 9 bases outside the gene matches. This CDR3 has 15 residues. Per the germline V gene, CDR1 is SGHTA and CDR2 is FQGNSA.

The chain is built from TRBV6-1 and TRBJ2-4; D not certain. This CDR3 contains 15 residues. Trimming removed 3 bases at V and 0 bases at J, with 9 bases between. CDR1 and CDR2 from the germline V gene are MNHNS and SASEGT. The chain's CDR3 is CASSEAIGAKNIQYF. The CDR3 DNA reads TGTGCCAGCAGTGAGGCTATAGGAGCCAAAAACATTCAGTACTTC.